Below, 4 T cell receptor beta chains from the same sample are listed, as sequenced in a study of tissue T cells after allogeneic stem cell transplantation. Using immunoSEQ multiplex PCR, the repertoire was profiled, and TCRdb retains in-frame clones only, with some absent. The table has some 4,000 clones, 59% seen once. The starting material was tissue from the ileum, obtained at autopsy. The receptors were sampled from a male donor aged 60 or older with lung cancer.

The chain combines TRBV4-1 with TRBJ2-7; D unclear. Trimming removed 0 bases from V and 1 base from J, with 4 bases in between. The germline V gene has CDR1 MGHRA and CDR2 YSYEKL. There are 13 residues in the CDR3. The DNA for the CDR3 is TGCGCCAGCAGCCAAGAGAGGTCCTACGAGCAGTACTTC. Protein: CASSQERSYEQYF.

V and J are TRBV30 and TRBJ2-7; 13 bases match TRBD2. The V segment lost 3 bases and the J segment 3 bases; nucleotides outside the gene matches: 5. The CDR3 has 15 amino acids. CDR1 and CDR2 (germline): GTSNPN, SVGIG (reference sequence). The CDR3 protein is CAWSQGLAGVYEQYF. CDR3 nucleotide sequence: TGTGCCTGGAGCCAAGGACTAGCGGGAGTCTACGAGCAGTACTTC.

This clone was observed a handful of times. V is TRBV28 and J is TRBJ2-7; no definite D call. The V and J ends lost 5 bases and 0 bases respectively, with 11 bases between them. The CDR3 covers 14 residues. Germline lookup yields CDR1 MDHEN and CDR2 SYDVKM. CDR3 residues: CASSPLAASYEQYF. CDR3 DNA: TGTGCCAGCAGTCCCCTGGCGGCCTCCTACGAGCAGTACTTC.

The chain joins TRBV6-5 to TRBJ2-2, with a weak D call TRBD1 (6 bases). The CDR3 loop spans 14 amino acids. Germline V lookup: CDR1 MNHEY, CDR2 SVGAGI. V was shortened by 5 bases and J by 1 base, with 8 bases between the two germline ends. CDR3 sequence: CASSLDRNTGELFF. The CDR3 DNA follows: TGTGCCAGCAGTCTGGACAGGAACACCGGGGAGCTGTTTTTT.